The 26 T cell receptor beta chains below come from one sample, sequenced in a study of cytomegalovirus exposure and HLA in healthy donors. Using immunoSEQ multiplex PCR, the repertoire was profiled, and TCRdb retains in-frame clones only, with some absent. The sample comprises about 58,000 clones, roughly nine tenths of which are singletons, and about 0.95% rests with the top ten. Sequencing was performed on PBMCs. Receptors originate from a man younger than 35 in good health and CMV-seronegative.

The CDR3 DNA reads as TGTGCCAGCAAAGCAGGGGATAGCAATCAGCCCCAGCATTTT. It codes for CASKAGDSNQPQHF. This chain links TRBV2 with TRBJ1-5; maybe TRBD1 (6 bases). V lost 7 bases, J lost 0 bases, and 10 bases lay in between. The CDR3 is 14 amino acids. Germline CDR1 is SNHLY and CDR2 is FYNNEI.

The rearrangement uses TRBV4-2 and TRBJ1-5; a possible D gene is TRBD1 (5 bases). V dropped 2 bases and J dropped 6 bases, with 8 bases sitting between them. The CDR3 extends over 13 amino acids. The germline gives CDR1 LGHNA, CDR2 YNFKEQ. The CDR3 nucleotides are TGTGCCAGCAGCCAACAAAGGGGTCAGCCCCAGCATTTT. It yields the protein CASSQQRGQPQHF.

J is TRBJ2-3 and V is TRBV4-1; 8 bases are a match to TRBD2. The CDR3 covers 14 residues. V was clipped by 0 bases and J by 6 bases; unmatched bases: 2. Germline V gene lookup returns CDR1 MGHRA and CDR2 YSYEKL. The CDR3 is CASSQEIAGDTQYF. CDR3 coding DNA: TGCGCCAGCAGCCAAGAGATAGCGGGGGATACGCAGTATTTT.

The chain recombines TRBV27 with TRBJ1-1, with D possibly matching TRBD1 (6 bases). V was clipped by 3 bases and J by 5 bases, with 13 bases between them. CDR1 and CDR2 from the germline V gene are MNHEY and SMNVEV (reference sequence). The CDR3 loop spans 14 amino acids. CDR3 in DNA: TGTGCCAGCAGTTTGTGGGGGCGTGATACTGAAGCTTTCTTT. This encodes CASSLWGRDTEAFF.

This chain joins TRBV6-1 and TRBJ1-4, with 7 nucleotides matching TRBD1. The CDR3 loop spans 14 amino acids. The V and J ends lost 11 bases and 7 bases, in that order; junction bases with no gene match: 13. Germline V gives CDR1 MNHNS, CDR2 SASEGT. Written as DNA, the CDR3 is TGTGCCTCACTCCCCGGGACAGTTGGTGAAAAACTGTTTTTT. Translation: CASLPGTVGEKLFF.

The chain carries TRBV19 and TRBJ1-5; TRBD1 might be the D (5 bases). CDR1 is LNHDA and CDR2 is SQIVND in the germline V gene (reference sequence). This CDR3 is built from 14 residues. V was trimmed by 7 bases and J by 1 base, leaving 11 bases between them. The CDR3 nucleotides are TGTGCCAGTACTAGGGGCTACAGCAATCAGCCCCAGCATTTT. The encoded protein is CASTRGYSNQPQHF.

V is TRBV2 and J is TRBJ1-4; D might be TRBD1 (6 bases). The germline V and J ends were trimmed by 8 bases and 6 bases, with 19 bases remaining between them. CDR1 is SNHLY, CDR2 FYNNEI, per germline. This CDR3 has 15 residues. CDR3 nucleotides: TGTGCCAGCTACCCTCAGGGGCTAATGGATGAAAAACTGTTTTTT. Translating it yields CASYPQGLMDEKLFF.

The chain combines TRBV12-5 with TRBJ1-2; the D gene is possibly TRBD1 (6 bases). The V and J ends lost 8 bases and 0 bases respectively, with 13 bases between them. The CDR3 extends over 14 amino acids. Germline V gene lookup returns CDR1 LGHNT and CDR2 FRNRAP. CDR3 bases: TGTGCTAGTTCCCCGGGACATTCTAACTATGGCTACACCTTC. Translated: CASSPGHSNYGYTF.

The rearrangement joins TRBV18 to TRBJ2-3, with a possible D match to TRBD1 (6 bases). The CDR3 contains 15 residues. Germline V gene lookup returns CDR1 KGHSH and CDR2 LQKENI. The V gene lost 5 bases and the J gene lost 1 base, with 13 bases spanning the gap. CDR3 protein: CASSATGLRTDTQYF. The CDR3 DNA reads TGTGCCAGCTCAGCAACAGGGTTGCGCACAGATACGCAGTATTTT. The entire variable domain, with the rest obtained from reference TRBV18 and TRBJ2-3, is as follows: NAGVMQNPRHLVRRRGQEARLRCSPMKGHSHVYWYRQLPEEGLKFMVYLQKENIIDESGMPKERFSAEFPKEGPSILRIQQVVRGDSAAYFCASSATGLRTDTQYFGPGTRLTVL.

The rearrangement uses TRBV2 and TRBJ2-2; TRBD2 might be the D (6 bases). The ends were cut back, 4 bases at V and 6 bases at J, with 12 bases in the middle. CDR1 and CDR2 from the germline V gene are SNHLY and FYNNEI. The CDR3 loop spans 14 amino acids. The CDR3 here is CASSGTSPPGELFF. CDR3 nucleotides: TGTGCCAGCAGTGGTACTAGCCCCCCCGGGGAGCTGTTTTTT.

The rearrangement uses TRBV28 and TRBJ1-5; D may be TRBD1 (6 bases). The CDR3 runs 15 residues. Looked up from germline, CDR1 is MDHEN and CDR2 is SYDVKM. V lost 6 bases and J lost 2, with 14 bases in between. In nucleotides, the CDR3 is TGTGCCAGCAGCGGGGGGCTGAGGGGCAATCAGCCCCAGCATTTT. Residues: CASSGGLRGNQPQHF.

The V gene is TRBV30, the J gene TRBJ1-5, with D possibly TRBD1 on 5 matching bases. Germline V gene sequence: CDR1 GTSNPN, CDR2 SVGIG (reference sequence). This CDR3 comprises 14 residues. Trimming removed 2 bases at V and 5 bases at J, with 13 bases between. The CDR3 nucleotides are TGTGCCTGGAGTCGCCGAACAGGCTATCAGCCCCAGCATTTT. This codes for CAWSRRTGYQPQHF. The whole variable domain, filled in from reference TRBV30 and TRBJ1-5, reads SQTIHQWPATLVQPVGSPLSLECTVEGTSNPNLYWYRQAAGRGLQLLFYSVGIGQISSEVPQNLSASRPQDRQFILSSKKLLLSDSGFYLCAWSRRTGYQPQHFGDGTRLSIL.

The chain couples TRBV5-5 to TRBJ2-1, with TRBD2 identical over 10 bases. Germline V CDR1 and CDR2: SGHKS, YYEKEE (reference sequence). This CDR3 contains 16 residues. The trim removed 5 bases at V and 5 bases at J, leaving 10 bases unmatched. CDR3 loop: CASRTPWTSGNNEQFF. Written as DNA, the CDR3 is TGTGCCAGCAGGACCCCGTGGACTAGCGGAAACAATGAGCAGTTCTTC.

CDR3 loop: CASSPWAATNEKLFF. Written as DNA, the CDR3 is TGTGCCAGCAGCCCCTGGGCTGCAACTAATGAAAAACTGTTTTTT. This chain joins TRBV5-5 and TRBJ1-4; D not resolved. Deletions cut 4 bases from V and 0 bases from J, with 10 bases between. The V gene's germline CDR1 is SGHKS and CDR2 YYEKEE (reference sequence). This CDR3 spans 15 amino acids.

The chain recombines TRBV7-8 with TRBJ2-5; D uncertain. The length of the CDR3 is 11 residues. The ends were cut back, 4 bases at V and 3 bases at J, with 3 bases in the middle. CDR1 SGHVS and CDR2 FQNEAQ come from the germline V gene. The CDR3 sequence: CASSSEETQYF. The CDR3 region has the DNA TGTGCCAGCAGCTCAGAAGAGACCCAGTACTTC.

This rearrangement joins TRBV28 to TRBJ2-1; a weak D match, TRBD2 (6 bases). Trimming pared 4 bases from V and 0 bases from J, leaving 13 bases between. This CDR3 region has 16 residues. The germline gives CDR1 MDHEN, CDR2 SYDVKM. This chain's CDR3 is CASSSLAESSYNEQFF. The CDR3 region has the DNA TGTGCCAGCAGTTCCTTAGCGGAAAGCTCCTACAATGAGCAGTTCTTC. Variable domain in full (rest from reference TRBV28 and TRBJ2-1): DVKVTQSSRYLVKRTGEKVFLECVQDMDHENMFWYRQDPGLGLRLIYFSYDVKMKEKGDIPEGYSVSREKKERFSLILESASTNQTSMYLCASSSLAESSYNEQFFGPGTRLTVL.

J is TRBJ1-2 and V is TRBV25-1; D not certain. The CDR3 contains 13 residues. Germline values: CDR1 MGHDK, CDR2 SYGVNS. V lost 1 base and J 7 bases, leaving 10 bases between the germline ends. Here the CDR3 reads CASSEFLGGGYTF. As DNA, the CDR3 is TGTGCCAGCAGTGAATTTCTAGGAGGTGGCTACACCTTC.

The V and J genes are TRBV27 and TRBJ2-7; 7 positions agree with TRBD1. The V gene's germline CDR1 is MNHEY and CDR2 SMNVEV (reference sequence). The ends lost 6 bases at V and 1 base at J; junction bases unmatched: 9. The CDR3 loop spans 15 amino acids. The CDR3 loop is CASRFRDSLSYEQYF. The CDR3 coding sequence is TGTGCCAGCAGATTCCGGGACAGCTTATCCTACGAGCAGTACTTC.

In its sample, this clone was seen a few times. V gene TRBV5-1 combines with J gene TRBJ1-1, with D possibly matching TRBD1 (5 bases). The CDR3 has 17 residues. Germline lookup yields CDR1 SGHRS and CDR2 YFSETQ. V was pared by 1 base and J by 0 bases, with 16 bases between. Written as DNA, the CDR3 is TGCGCCAGCAGCTTGTATCGCCCAGGGCAAATGAACACTGAAGCTTTCTTT. It is translated as CASSLYRPGQMNTEAFF.

CDR3 protein: CSVASPLQSRANVLTF. In DNA form, the CDR3 reads TGCAGCGTTGCGTCACCACTACAAAGTCGGGCCAACGTCCTGACTTTC. This rearrangement joins TRBV29-1 to TRBJ2-6; D remains unclear. CDR1 SQVTM and CDR2 ANQGSEA come from the germline V gene. This CDR3 region has 16 residues. Trimming stripped 4 bases from V and 5 bases from J, with 18 bases between.

The V call is TRBV5-6, the J call TRBJ1-2; D is unresolved. The CDR3 covers 11 residues. Per the germline V gene, CDR1 is SGHDT and CDR2 is YYEEEE. V lost 2 bases, J lost 4 bases, and 3 bases lay in between. The CDR3 region is CASSFGYGYTF. DNA of the CDR3: TGTGCCAGCAGCTTCGGCTATGGCTACACCTTC.

The J gene is TRBJ1-4, the V gene TRBV4-1; 8 positions match TRBD1. Losses at the gene ends were 5 bases for V and 5 bases for J; bases not matched to a gene: 7. The germline gives CDR1 MGHRA, CDR2 YSYEKL. The CDR3 runs to 15 residues. The DNA for the CDR3 is TGCGCCAGCAGCTTCGCGGGACAGGAGAATGAAAAACTGTTTTTT. Amino acid sequence: CASSFAGQENEKLFF.

This rearrangement joins TRBV27 to TRBJ2-3, with D maybe TRBD2 (5 bases). V lost 5 bases, J lost 8 bases, and 17 bases lay in between. The CDR3 has 14 amino acids. Germline CDR1 MNHEY, CDR2 SMNVEV (reference sequence). CDR3 loop: CASSPSGGGGTQYF. The CDR3, as DNA: TGTGCCAGCAGTCCCAGCGGCGGTGGAGGTACGCAGTATTTT.

The gene calls are TRBV27 and TRBJ2-5; TRBD1 matches 9 bases. This CDR3 is built from 15 residues. Trimming at V came to 8 bases and at J to 3 bases, leaving 10 bases not matched to a gene. CDR1 MNHEY and CDR2 SMNVEV come from the germline V gene (reference sequence). The CDR3, as DNA: TGTGCCAGCGGCCGGGACAGGGTCGTCAAAGAGACCCAGTACTTC. Its protein product is CASGRDRVVKETQYF.

The chain employs TRBV10-3 and TRBJ2-1; 11 nucleotides align to TRBD2. V shed 11 bases and J 6 bases; nucleotides not matched to a gene: 6. This CDR3 comprises 13 residues. Germline loops: CDR1 ENHRY, CDR2 SYGVKD. The CDR3 bases are TGTGCCGCTACTAGCGGGAGTTTCAATGAGCAGTTCTTC. Translating gives CAATSGSFNEQFF.

The V gene is TRBV5-5, the J gene TRBJ1-1, with D uncertain. Germline V lookup: CDR1 SGHKS, CDR2 YYEKEE (reference sequence). This CDR3 has 13 residues. The ends were cut back, 3 bases at V and 8 bases at J, with 14 bases in the middle. CDR3 sequence (DNA): TGTGCCAGCAGCTACCTAGGTGATTCCGAAGCTTTCTTT. Protein sequence: CASSYLGDSEAFF.